Below, 9 T cell receptor beta chains from the same sample are listed, as sequenced in a study of CD8+ T cells in alopecia areata. Treatment here: oral pan-JAK inhibitor, 5-10 mg twice daily. Extracted RNA was reverse transcribed, and the resulting cDNA served as sequencing template. Profiled with immunoSEQ multiplex PCR; TCRdb holds only in-frame clones, not every one. The data hold about 200,000 clones, with 45% to 65% observed a single time. This specimen was CD4+ T cells sorted from blood, taken at week 4, from a patient treated with tofacitinib. The receptors come from a human donor with alopecia areata.

This chain connects TRBV5-4 to TRBJ1-1; D unresolved. V was cut by 0 bases and J by 1 base, with 4 bases left in between. The CDR3 sequence is 13 residues long. Germline V gives CDR1 SGHNT, CDR2 YYREEE (reference sequence). CDR3 in DNA: TGTGCCAGCAGCTTGGGCACGAACACTGAAGCTTTCTTT. Amino acids: CASSLGTNTEAFF.

This clone has just a few counts. The CDR3 DNA sequence: TGTGCCAGCAGTCCCGGCGGAGGGGTGGGCGAGCAGTACTTC. The encoded protein is CASSPGGGVGEQYF. The chain couples TRBV5-4 to TRBJ2-7; tentative D call: TRBD2 (6 bases). The V end lost 5 bases, the J end lost 6 bases, and 18 bases lay between the germline ends. Germline loops: CDR1 SGHNT, CDR2 YYREEE (reference sequence). CDR3 size: 14 residues.

This chain joins TRBV30 and TRBJ2-3, with 9 positions matching TRBD1. The CDR3 length is 17 residues. Trimming cost V 1 base and J 8 bases; bases outside gene matches: 16. Germline CDR1 reads GTSNPN; CDR2 reads SVGIG (reference sequence). CDR3 sequence reads: CAWSALGSGQGQTTQYF. CDR3 bases: TGTGCCTGGAGTGCCCTCGGGTCGGGACAGGGTCAAACTACGCAGTATTTT.

This chain joins TRBV10-3 and TRBJ1-1, with D maybe TRBD1 (6 bases). CDR1 is ENHRY and CDR2 is SYGVKD in the germline V gene. This CDR3 region has 14 residues. The germline V and J ends were trimmed by 2 bases and 1 base, with 8 bases remaining between them. The DNA for the CDR3 is TGTGCCATCAGTGAGCCGGGACAGAACACTGAAGCTTTCTTT. Protein product: CAISEPGQNTEAFF.

This chain uses TRBV28 with TRBJ2-7; D is undetermined. The germline gives CDR1 MDHEN, CDR2 SYDVKM. The CDR3 covers 12 residues. Trimming took off 5 bases at V and 6 bases at J, with 11 bases between the two ends. Here the CDR3 reads CASSLHPVEQYF. For the CDR3, the DNA is TGTGCCAGCAGTCTGCACCCCGTCGAGCAGTACTTC. Filled out from reference TRBV28 and TRBJ2-7, the complete variable domain reads DVKVTQSSRYLVKRTGEKVFLECVQDMDHENMFWYRQDPGLGLRLIYFSYDVKMKEKGDIPEGYSVSREKKERFSLILESASTNQTSMYLCASSLHPVEQYFGPGTRLTVT.

This clone was seen only a few times. This chain connects TRBV29-1 to TRBJ1-4; D is perhaps TRBD1 (6 bases). Germline CDR1 is SQVTM and CDR2 is ANQGSEA. CDR3 length: 13 residues. Trimming cost V 7 bases and J 8 bases, with 17 bases left between them. CDR3 protein: CSAEGGRREKLFF. The CDR3 DNA follows: TGCAGCGCCGAAGGGGGGCGTAGGGAAAAACTGTTTTTT.

This chain joins TRBV7-2 and TRBJ2-1; 7 nucleotides line up with TRBD1. CDR1 SGHTA and CDR2 FQGNSA come from the germline V gene. This CDR3 is 16 amino acids long. J gave up 2 bases and V 2 bases, and 6 bases lay outside the gene matches. The CDR3 bases are TGTGCCAGCAGCTTAAATCCCGGGACAGCCTACAATGAGCAGTTCTTC. Protein sequence: CASSLNPGTAYNEQFF.

This clone was recorded a few times. In DNA form, the CDR3 reads TGTGCCGCCGAGGGGATGGAGCAGTACTTC. It is translated as CAAEGMEQYF. V usage is TRBV28 and J usage is TRBJ2-7; D might be TRBD1 or TRBD2, each matching 5 bases. This CDR3 contains 10 residues. Trimming stripped 11 bases from V and 7 bases from J, with 12 bases between. Germline CDR1 and CDR2: MDHEN and SYDVKM.

The V and J genes are TRBV20-1 and TRBJ2-4; D remains unclear. The CDR3 is made up of 10 amino acids. Deletions cut 1 base from V and 8 bases from J, with 3 bases between. CDR1 and CDR2 from the germline V gene are DFQATT and SNEGSKA (reference sequence). CDR3 sequence reads: CSARADIQYF. The CDR3 bases are TGCAGTGCTAGAGCGGACATTCAGTACTTC.